The 25 T cell receptor beta chains below were found in one sample sequenced in a study of T cell responses to AZD1222 COVID-19 vaccine. Some clones are missing from TCRdb's copy, which holds only in-frame ones; the method was immunoSEQ multiplex PCR. The sample carries around 120,000 clones, 85% to 95% recorded once. Specimen: peripheral blood, collected on day 0 of AZD1222 vaccination. These receptors all come from an adult in good health.

This clone was counted once. CDR3 nucleotides: TGTGCCAGCAGTTTTAGCGGGTTCAATGAGCAGTTCTTC. This sequence encodes CASSFSGFNEQFF. The rearrangement joins TRBV27 to TRBJ2-1; TRBD2 aligns across 7 bases. V shed 3 bases, J shed 6 bases, and the junction held 2 bases outside the gene matches. Per germline, CDR1 MNHEY and CDR2 SMNVEV (reference sequence). There are 13 residues in the CDR3.

J is TRBJ2-7 and V is TRBV6-5, with 10 bases identical to TRBD1. The CDR3 loop spans 14 amino acids. Germline V gene lookup returns CDR1 MNHEY and CDR2 SVGAGI. V shed 10 bases and J 7 bases; nucleotides not matched to a gene: 13. The chain's CDR3 is CATGQGSFTREQYF. The CDR3 coding sequence is TGTGCCACGGGACAGGGGAGTTTTACGCGGGAGCAGTACTTC.

The CDR3 DNA follows: TGTGCCAGTAGTAACTACAGGAGCTCCTACGAGCAGTACTTC. It translates to CASSNYRSSYEQYF. This sequence joins TRBV19 and TRBJ2-7, with D perhaps matching TRBD1 (5 bases). Per germline, CDR1 LNHDA and CDR2 SQIVND (reference sequence). The germline V and J ends were trimmed by 4 bases and 0 bases, with 10 bases remaining between them. The CDR3 length is 14 residues.

DNA of the CDR3: TGTGCCAGCAGTTTAGCCTCCTACAATGAGCAGTTCTTC. This codes for CASSLASYNEQFF. The chain couples TRBV28 to TRBJ2-1; D remains ambiguous. The CDR3 is 13 residues long. V was pared by 2 bases and J by 0 bases, with 2 bases between. Germline V gives CDR1 MDHEN, CDR2 SYDVKM.

CDR3 amino acids: CASSTTGSQETQYF. The CDR3 DNA sequence: TGTGCCAGTAGTACGACAGGTTCACAAGAGACCCAGTACTTC. The chain uses TRBV19 and TRBJ2-5, with a tentative D call TRBD1 (6 bases). The CDR3 runs to 14 residues. Trimming removed 4 bases from V and 2 bases from J, with 11 bases in between. Germline assignment: CDR1 LNHDA and CDR2 SQIVND (reference sequence).

The chain links TRBV4-1 to TRBJ2-2; TRBD1 matches at 7 bases. The CDR3 has 15 amino acids. Germline values: CDR1 MGHRA, CDR2 YSYEKL. V trimming: 4 bases; J trimming: 6 bases; junction bases outside the gene matches: 8. The CDR3 nucleotides read TGCGCCAGCAGCCGCACAGGGGAGCATGCCGGGGAGCTGTTTTTT. Translation gives CASSRTGEHAGELFF.

The chain couples TRBV2 to TRBJ1-5; TRBD1 is a possible D gene (6 bases). V lost 8 bases to trimming and J lost 6 bases, with 14 bases between them. This CDR3 has 13 amino acids. Germline lookup yields CDR1 SNHLY and CDR2 FYNNEI. The CDR3 here is CASHGGRGQPQHF. The CDR3 DNA follows: TGTGCCAGCCACGGGGGCAGGGGTCAGCCCCAGCATTTT.

The V call is TRBV19, the J call TRBJ2-1, with D unresolved. The CDR3 runs to 11 residues. Germline assignment: CDR1 LNHDA and CDR2 SQIVND (reference sequence). Trimming left V 4 bases short and J 10 bases short, with 8 bases between. CDR3 loop: CASSTGLEQFF. The CDR3 DNA is TGTGCCAGTAGTACGGGCCTAGAGCAGTTCTTC.

For this clone: A much larger clone is a single base away; this may be a read error. The chain recombines TRBV25-1 with TRBJ2-1; no clear D. Looked up from germline, CDR1 is MGHDK and CDR2 is SYGVNS. The length of the CDR3 is 12 residues. The V end was cut by 4 bases, the J end by 4 bases, with 5 bases between. The CDR3 coding sequence is TGTGCCAGCAGTGTGGGTTACAATGAGCAGTTCTTC. Its protein product is CASSVGYNEQFF.

The chain employs TRBV5-1 and TRBJ1-1; D is undetermined. Deletions cut 0 bases from V and 2 bases from J, with 5 bases between. The CDR3 is made up of 13 amino acids. Germline values: CDR1 SGHRS, CDR2 YFSETQ. CDR3 nucleotides: TGCGCCAGCAGCTTGGAGGTCAACACTGAAGCTTTCTTT. This sequence encodes CASSLEVNTEAFF.

The chain couples TRBV5-1 to TRBJ2-3; 7 positions agree with TRBD2. With V trimmed by 0 bases and J by 0 bases, 4 bases remained unmatched. Germline-derived CDR1 and CDR2 are SGHRS and YFSETQ. The CDR3 consists of 16 residues. The CDR3 DNA reads as TGCGCCAGCAGCTTGGGCCTAGCGGCTAGCACAGATACGCAGTATTTT. Its translation: CASSLGLAASTDTQYF.

This clone was found once. The chain recombines TRBV5-1 with TRBJ2-2; D gene ambiguous. The germline CDR1 and CDR2 sequences are SGHRS and YFSETQ. The CDR3 sequence is 16 residues long. V lost 4 bases to trimming and J lost 2 bases, with 15 bases between them. The CDR3 loop reads CASSATWWANTGELFF. CDR3 in DNA: TGCGCCAGCAGCGCGACATGGTGGGCTAACACCGGGGAGCTGTTTTTT.

The V call is TRBV7-8, the J call TRBJ2-7; D gene ambiguous. The CDR3 has 10 residues. Trimming cost V 6 bases and J 7 bases, with 7 bases left between them. Looked up from germline, CDR1 is SGHVS and CDR2 is FQNEAQ. The CDR3 coding sequence is TGTGCCAGCAGTATAAGAGAGCAGTACTTC. It codes for CASSIREQYF.

The gene calls are TRBV7-9 and TRBJ1-1; TRBD1 is a possible D gene (5 bases). V was cut by 2 bases and J by 0 bases, with 7 bases left in between. Germline V gene data show CDR1 as SEHNR and CDR2 as FQNEAQ (reference sequence). The CDR3 is 14 amino acids. CDR3 nucleotides: TGTGCCAGCAGCTTATGGGGGTTGAACACTGAAGCTTTCTTT. Protein product: CASSLWGLNTEAFF.

This clone was recorded only once. The rearrangement uses TRBV28 and TRBJ1-6, with D perhaps TRBD1 (6 bases). The CDR3 is made up of 17 amino acids. Germline V gene sequence: CDR1 MDHEN, CDR2 SYDVKM. Trimming pared 6 bases from V and 9 bases from J, leaving 24 bases between. The CDR3 bases are TGTGCCAGCAGGTCTATCTATATGGGGGCGCTTGGTTCACCCCTCCACTTT. It specifies CASRSIYMGALGSPLHF.

The CDR3, as DNA: TGTGCCAGCACCCAGAACCAAGGGCGGGGGAACACTGAAGCTTTCTTT. Residues: CASTQNQGRGNTEAFF. The chain employs TRBV6-4 and TRBJ1-1; D gene uncertain. The V gene's germline CDR1 is MRHNA and CDR2 SNTAGT. The ends were cut back, 7 bases at V and 1 base at J, with 19 bases in the middle. This CDR3 is built from 16 residues.

This sequence joins TRBV7-2 and TRBJ2-1; a weak D match, TRBD2 (5 bases). The CDR3 is 12 amino acids. Germline lookup yields CDR1 SGHTA and CDR2 FQGNSA. V was cut by 3 bases and J by 9 bases, with 9 bases left in between. The CDR3 loop is CASSFYSVEQFF. CDR3 sequence (DNA): TGTGCCAGCAGCTTCTATAGCGTTGAGCAGTTCTTC.

The CDR3 protein is CASSLVASFYNEQFF. CDR3 in DNA: TGTGCCAGCAGCTTAGTAGCGTCTTTCTACAATGAGCAGTTCTTC. V and J are TRBV11-2 and TRBJ2-1, with a possible D match to TRBD2 (5 bases). CDR3 size: 15 residues. Germline CDR1 SGHAT, CDR2 FQNNGV. The V gene lost 1 base and the J gene lost 3 bases, with 10 bases spanning the gap.

This chain links TRBV12-3 or TRBV12-4 with TRBJ2-2; the D is unclear. Trimming removed 5 bases from V and 5 bases from J, with 9 bases in between. This CDR3 has 13 amino acids. The CDR3 loop reads CASSASGTGELFF. Written as DNA, the CDR3 is TGTGCCAGCAGTGCTTCTGGGACCGGGGAGCTGTTTTTT.

The rearrangement joins TRBV6-5 to TRBJ1-4, with TRBD1 matching over 9 bases. Germline V gene lookup returns CDR1 MNHEY and CDR2 SVGAGI. With V trimmed by 1 base and J by 3 bases, 0 bases remained unmatched. This CDR3 has 15 residues. The CDR3 sequence is CASSYWTGANEKLFF. CDR3 DNA sequence: TGTGCCAGCAGTTACTGGACAGGGGCTAATGAAAAACTGTTTTTT.

The chain carries TRBV15 and TRBJ1-6; D remains ambiguous. The germline V and J ends were trimmed by 2 bases and 6 bases, with 5 bases remaining between them. The CDR3 loop spans 13 amino acids. Germline V gene lookup returns CDR1 LNHNV and CDR2 YYDKDF (reference sequence). This chain's CDR3 is CATSRNLNSPLHF. The CDR3 DNA follows: TGTGCCACCAGCAGAAACCTTAATTCACCCCTCCACTTT.

The rearrangement joins TRBV5-1 to TRBJ2-7; D may be TRBD1 (5 bases). CDR1 and CDR2 (germline): SGHRS, YFSETQ. The V and J ends lost 5 bases and 2 bases respectively, with 8 bases between them. CDR3 length equals 12 residues. The CDR3 is CASRADTYEQYF. CDR3 in DNA: TGCGCCAGCAGGGCGGACACCTACGAGCAGTACTTC.

Only one count was recorded for this clone. The rearrangement uses TRBV10-2 and TRBJ1-5, with D possibly matching TRBD1 (5 bases). The germline V gene has CDR1 WSHSY and CDR2 SAAADI. The V end lost 0 bases, the J end lost 6 bases, and 12 bases lay between the germline ends. The CDR3 extends over 15 amino acids. The CDR3 is CASSESRGKGQPQHF. CDR3 DNA: TGCGCCAGCAGTGAGTCGAGGGGTAAGGGTCAGCCCCAGCATTTT.

V gene TRBV6-5 combines with J gene TRBJ2-7, with 11 bases aligning to TRBD1. From germline, CDR1 is MNHEY and CDR2 SVGAGI. The CDR3 has 13 residues. J was trimmed by 6 bases and V by 4 bases; bases with no gene match: 2. CDR3 nucleotides: TGTGCCAGCAGTTTGGGACAGGGGGGCGAGCAGTACTTC. Its translation: CASSLGQGGEQYF.

The chain is built from TRBV19 and TRBJ2-7, with 13 bases lining up with TRBD2. The J segment lost 5 bases and the V segment lost 3 bases, leaving 4 bases of the junction unmatched. The germline V gene encodes CDR1 LNHDA and CDR2 SQIVND (reference sequence). The CDR3 has 15 amino acids. The CDR3 nucleotides are TGTGCCAGTAGTATGGGGACTAGCGGGAACAACGAGCAGTACTTC. Protein sequence: CASSMGTSGNNEQYF.